The 15 T cell receptor beta chains below all came from one sample that was sequenced in a study of shared clonotypes between healthy human individuals (TCRdb year 2020). CD8 naive samples were CD45RO-negative cells positively selected for CCR7, giving a CD45RA+CCR7+ population that excluded TemRA cells. Receptors were amplified or captured by the immunoSEQ multiplex PCR assay. Sourced from immuneACCESS, this table was stored by TCRdb with only in-frame sequences that have V and J called. A share of the clones is absent; for the studies checked, an unresolved V gene accounts for under half, and the remainder has no known explanation. The sample table lists approximately 1.9 million clones, around 95% of them with a count of one. 1.5% to 2% of the sample goes to the ten largest clones. The specimen sequenced was naive CD8+ T cells from PBMCs. Read against the paper, the sample's cell subset or site label means: CD45RA+CCR7+. Receptor source: a man between 18 and 35 years old in good health. Some clones in this sample may be carry-over from other donors' samples.

The rearrangement joins TRBV5-6 to TRBJ1-1, with unresolved D. CDR3 size: 16 residues. V was shortened by 0 bases and J by 0 bases, with 12 bases between the two germline ends. CDR1 SGHDT and CDR2 YYEEEE come from the germline V gene. The CDR3 DNA sequence: TGTGCCAGCAGCTTGGAGGCGGTGGGGATGAACACTGAAGCTTTCTTT. This sequence encodes CASSLEAVGMNTEAFF.

This clone has just one count. This sequence joins TRBV27 and TRBJ2-1; 8 bases line up with TRBD2. This CDR3 comprises 15 residues. Germline assignment: CDR1 MNHEY and CDR2 SMNVEV (reference sequence). Unmatched junction bases numbered 3, after V lost 5 bases and J lost 0 bases. CDR3: CASSHGGGSYNEQFF. Written as DNA, the CDR3 is TGTGCCAGCAGTCACGGGGGGGGCTCCTACAATGAGCAGTTCTTC.

The gene calls are TRBV11-3 and TRBJ2-2; 8 bases fit TRBD1. Germline V gene lookup returns CDR1 SGHNT and CDR2 YENEEA. The V and J ends lost 4 bases and 5 bases, in that order; junction bases with no gene match: 6. The length of the CDR3 is 15 residues. The CDR3 nucleotides are TGTGCCAGCAGCTCCCGACAGGGGAGGACCGGGGAGCTGTTTTTT. Its translation: CASSSRQGRTGELFF.

This chain connects TRBV9 to TRBJ1-5; D not certain. V lost 4 bases and J 0 bases, leaving 11 bases between the germline ends. This CDR3 has 15 residues. Per the germline V gene, CDR1 is SGDLS and CDR2 is YYNGEE. CDR3 amino acids: CASSPGPYSNQPQHF. CDR3 nucleotides: TGTGCCAGCAGCCCGGGCCCTTATAGCAATCAGCCCCAGCATTTT. Filled out from reference TRBV9 and TRBJ1-5, the complete variable domain reads DSGVTQTPKHLITATGQRVTLRCSPRSGDLSVYWYQQSLDQGLQFLIQYYNGEERAKGNILERFSAQQFPDLHSELNLSSLELGDSALYFCASSPGPYSNQPQHFGDGTRLSIL.

As to this clone: The same CDR3 arises from other DNA sequences in this sample as well. The J gene is TRBJ1-1, the V gene TRBV9; D unclear. The V gene's germline CDR1 is SGDLS and CDR2 YYNGEE. The CDR3 totals 13 residues. V lost 0 bases and J 2 bases, leaving 5 bases between the germline ends. The CDR3 here is CASSVARNTEAFF. DNA for the CDR3: TGTGCCAGCAGCGTAGCGAGAAACACTGAAGCTTTCTTT.

The CDR3 loop reads CATSTNRETLGGETQYF. The DNA for the CDR3 is TGTGCCACCAGCACTAACCGGGAAACTCTGGGTGGGGAGACCCAGTACTTC. This chain links TRBV15 with TRBJ2-5; D might be TRBD2 (5 bases). Germline V lookup: CDR1 LNHNV, CDR2 YYDKDF (reference sequence). The CDR3 length is 17 residues. Trimming stripped 4 bases from V and 5 bases from J, with 23 bases between.

Turning to this clone: Distinct nucleotide sequences in the sample also encode this CDR3. The chain joins TRBV9 to TRBJ2-2; TRBD2 aligns across 7 bases. The length of the CDR3 is 13 residues. Unmatched junction bases numbered 1, after V lost 4 bases and J lost 4 bases. From germline, CDR1 is SGDLS and CDR2 YYNGEE. DNA of the CDR3: TGTGCCAGCAGCCCTAGCGGCACCGGGGAGCTGTTTTTT. It is translated as CASSPSGTGELFF.

Points on this clone: Other nucleotide sequences in the sample specify the same CDR3. The rearrangement links TRBV5-6 to TRBJ1-2; no clear D gene. Germline lookup yields CDR1 SGHDT and CDR2 YYEEEE. With 0 bases removed from V and 3 bases from J, the gap between germline ends came to 6 bases. The CDR3 covers 13 residues. CDR3 protein: CASSLGGDYGYTF. The CDR3 DNA is TGTGCCAGCAGCTTGGGCGGGGACTATGGCTACACCTTC.

Only one count was recorded for this clone. The J gene is TRBJ2-1, the V gene TRBV29-1, with 9 bases that match TRBD1. Trimming took 6 bases from V and 8 from J; bases not matched to a gene: 14. Germline V gene data show CDR1 as SQVTM and CDR2 as ANQGSEA. The CDR3 covers 15 residues. In DNA, the CDR3 is TGCAGCGTGGTCCCAACAGGGGGCATTGGCTATGAGCAGTTCTTC. Translated, it gives CSVVPTGGIGYEQFF.

As regards this clone: Other DNA sequences in this specimen translate into the identical CDR3. The chain uses TRBV19 and TRBJ2-7; D uncertain. Germline V gene lookup returns CDR1 LNHDA and CDR2 SQIVND (reference sequence). The V end was cut by 3 bases, the J end by 1 base, with 7 bases between. The CDR3 is made up of 13 amino acids. This CDR3 reads CASSISRSYEQYF. The CDR3 coding sequence is TGTGCCAGTAGTATTAGCAGGTCCTACGAGCAGTACTTC.

V gene TRBV28 combines with J gene TRBJ1-5; D not certain. The CDR3 spans 15 residues. The V and J ends lost 3 bases and 3 bases respectively, with 12 bases between them. CDR1 and CDR2 from the germline V gene are MDHEN and SYDVKM. The CDR3 region is CASSFGKRYNQPQHF. The CDR3 region has the DNA TGTGCCAGCAGTTTTGGGAAGCGATACAATCAGCCCCAGCATTTT.

The V and J genes are TRBV4-3 and TRBJ2-1; 7 bases fit TRBD2. The ends lost 0 bases at V and 7 bases at J; junction bases unmatched: 6. This CDR3 comprises 15 residues. The germline gives CDR1 LGHNA, CDR2 YSLEER. This CDR3 reads CASSQDSLARNEQFF. The CDR3 nucleotides are TGCGCCAGCAGCCAAGATTCACTAGCGAGGAATGAGCAGTTCTTC.

The chain joins TRBV21-1 to TRBJ2-3; TRBD2 was called by the table and not checked on the DNA. TRBV21-1 is labeled a pseudogene. This CDR3 is 16 amino acids long. CDR3 DNA sequence: TGTGCCAGCAGCAAAGCTCCAGCGGATAGCACAGATACGCAGTATTTT. Translation gives CASSKAPADSTDTQYF.

Concerning this clone itself: This sample also contains other DNA sequences that code for the same CDR3. The chain links TRBV9 to TRBJ2-1; TRBD1 aligns across 7 bases. This CDR3 region has 14 residues. The germline CDR1 and CDR2 sequences are SGDLS and YYNGEE. V shed 0 bases and J 6 bases; nucleotides not matched to a gene: 3. For the CDR3, the DNA is TGTGCCAGCAGCGTAGGGTCAGGGGGCAATGAGCAGTTCTTC. It codes for CASSVGSGGNEQFF.

The chain is built from TRBV5-6 and TRBJ2-2, with 7 bases identical to TRBD1. Germline V gene data show CDR1 as SGHDT and CDR2 as YYEEEE. The length of the CDR3 is 14 residues. Germline trimming cut 6 bases from V and 5 bases from J; bases unmatched to any gene: 7. CDR3 protein: CASKEFRGTGELFF. DNA of the CDR3: TGTGCCAGCAAGGAATTCAGGGGGACCGGGGAGCTGTTTTTT.